Following are 18 T cell receptor beta chains from one sample sequenced in a study of T cell changes during pregnancy in multiple sclerosis. The assay was immunoSEQ multiplex PCR, and TCRdb's table has in-frame clones only and misses some. Of under 70,000 clones detected, 80% to 95% appear once; the ten largest clones hold around 0.66%. The source was CD4+ T cells from peripheral blood mononuclear cells, collected after pregnancy. These receptors were taken from a female donor with multiple sclerosis, enrolled in a pregnancy study.

The chain links TRBV2 to TRBJ1-2; D is perhaps TRBD1 (6 bases). The V gene lost 4 bases and the J gene lost 7 bases, with 13 bases spanning the gap. This CDR3 has 13 amino acids. Germline CDR1 and CDR2: SNHLY and FYNNEI. The chain's CDR3 is CASSAGVARGYTF. In DNA form, the CDR3 reads TGTGCCAGCAGTGCAGGGGTAGCGCGTGGCTACACCTTC.

With respect to this clone: The conserved phenylalanine or tryptophan is not found at the CDR3 terminus, so this likely reflects a read error. The chain carries TRBV29-1 and TRBJ2-7; no firm D call. CDR1 and CDR2 from the germline V gene are SQVTM and ANQGSEA. The V end was cut by 2 bases, the J end by 4 bases, with 6 bases between. The CDR3 sequence is 11 residues long. This chain's CDR3 is CSVETEYEQYI. CDR3 sequence (DNA): TGCAGCGTTGAAACGGAGTACGAGCAGTACATC.

CDR3 in DNA: TGTGCCAGCAGCCCCCAGTCGAGCGCGAACACCGGGGAGCTGTTTTTT. Its translation: CASSPQSSANTGELFF. The V call is TRBV9, the J call TRBJ2-2; D unresolved. Germline V gene data show CDR1 as SGDLS and CDR2 as YYNGEE. The CDR3 loop spans 16 amino acids. V lost 4 bases and J lost 0, with 13 bases in between.

A word on this clone: This same CDR3 is encoded by further DNA sequences in the sample. The V and J genes are TRBV14 and TRBJ1-5; D is ambiguous. CDR3 length: 13 amino acids. V lost 1 base, J lost 4 bases, and 5 bases lay in between. Germline CDR1 SGHDN, CDR2 FVKESK. CDR3 coding DNA: TGTGCCAGCAGCCAAGGCCTAAATCAGCCCCAGCATTTT. It translates to CASSQGLNQPQHF.

V usage is TRBV2 and J usage is TRBJ2-2; 9 bases map to TRBD1. The CDR3 length is 15 residues. In germline, CDR1 is SNHLY, CDR2 FYNNEI. The trim removed 4 bases at V and 4 bases at J, leaving 4 bases unmatched. The CDR3 is CASSADRGITGELFF. The CDR3 nucleotides read TGTGCCAGCAGTGCGGACAGGGGTATCACCGGGGAGCTGTTTTTT.

The V call is TRBV7-9, the J call TRBJ2-1; D gene uncertain. This CDR3 is 17 amino acids long. V was cut by 5 bases and J by 1 base, with 18 bases left in between. Germline V gene sequence: CDR1 SEHNR, CDR2 FQNEAQ (reference sequence). The CDR3 DNA reads as TGTGCCAGCAGCCTTCCCAAGAGTTTCTCATCCTACAATGAGCAGTTCTTC. Translation: CASSLPKSFSSYNEQFF.

This CDR3 is CSVEGRGTVDTEAFF. The CDR3 nucleotides are TGCAGCGTTGAGGGCAGGGGAACGGTGGACACTGAAGCTTTCTTT. This chain uses TRBV29-1 with TRBJ1-1; D may be TRBD1 (6 bases). V lost 3 bases to trimming and J lost 3 bases, with 17 bases between them. CDR3 size: 15 residues. Germline CDR1 reads SQVTM; CDR2 reads ANQGSEA.

This rearrangement joins TRBV6-1 to TRBJ2-3, with 8 bases that match TRBD2. Germline assignment: CDR1 MNHNS and CDR2 SASEGT. V shed 0 bases and J 5 bases; nucleotides not matched to a gene: 10. The CDR3 extends over 17 amino acids. The CDR3 nucleotides read TGTGCCAGCAGTGAAGCGCTCCCGGGACTAGTACAAGATACGCAGTATTTT. Translated, it gives CASSEALPGLVQDTQYF.

The chain carries TRBV7-9 and TRBJ1-3; no clear D gene. The CDR3 extends over 15 amino acids. Trimming left V 5 bases short and J 0 bases short, with 11 bases between. CDR1 and CDR2 (germline): SEHNR, FQNEAQ (reference sequence). Here the CDR3 reads CASSIKRSSGNTIYF. The CDR3 region has the DNA TGTGCCAGCAGCATAAAGAGGTCCTCTGGAAACACCATATATTTT. Using reference TRBV7-9 and TRBJ1-3 for the parts outside the CDR3, the full variable domain is DTGVSQNPRHKITKRGQNVTFRCDPISEHNRLYWYRQTLGQGPEFLTYFQNEAQLEKSRLLSDRFSAERPKGSFSTLEIQRTEQGDSAMYLCASSIKRSSGNTIYFGEGSWLTVV.

CDR3 region: CASSSYRHGSNQPQHF. DNA of the CDR3: TGTGCCAGCAGCTCCTACAGACACGGAAGCAATCAGCCCCAGCATTTT. The rearrangement links TRBV5-6 to TRBJ1-5, with D unresolved. Germline V gene data show CDR1 as SGHDT and CDR2 as YYEEEE. Trimming left V 3 bases short and J 1 base short, with 14 bases between. The CDR3 extends over 16 amino acids.

V usage is TRBV5-5 and J usage is TRBJ1-5; TRBD1 matches at 7 bases. The CDR3 covers 17 residues. Trimming took 0 bases from V and 6 from J; bases not matched to a gene: 12. The germline gives CDR1 SGHKS, CDR2 YYEKEE (reference sequence). CDR3 protein: CASSLDSGTAFLQPQHF. The CDR3 DNA reads TGTGCCAGCAGCTTGGATTCGGGGACAGCATTCCTTCAGCCCCAGCATTTT.

The gene calls are TRBV6-1 and TRBJ1-5, with 7 bases aligning to TRBD1. This CDR3 spans 13 amino acids. Trimming cost V 6 bases and J 4 bases; bases outside gene matches: 3. The germline CDR1 and CDR2 sequences are MNHNS and SASEGT. CDR3 in DNA: TGTGCCAGCAGCAAGGACAGGAATCAGCCCCAGCATTTT. Residues: CASSKDRNQPQHF.

CDR3: CSAIRTSGGPSNTGELFF. As DNA, the CDR3 is TGCAGCGCTATACGGACTAGCGGGGGGCCTTCGAACACCGGGGAGCTGTTTTTT. The chain recombines TRBV29-1 with TRBJ2-2; TRBD2 matches at 14 bases. The CDR3 is 18 residues long. With V trimmed by 7 bases and J by 0 bases, 10 bases remained unmatched. Germline CDR1 SQVTM, CDR2 ANQGSEA.

The chain couples TRBV7-2 to TRBJ2-7; 8 positions agree with TRBD1. The V and J ends lost 5 bases and 7 bases, in that order; junction bases with no gene match: 7. CDR1 is SGHTA, CDR2 FQGNSA, per germline. The CDR3 has 13 residues. This CDR3 reads CASSVTGAAEQYF. CDR3 nucleotides: TGTGCCAGCAGCGTGACAGGGGCCGCGGAGCAGTACTTC.

The chain uses TRBV27 and TRBJ2-5; 15 bases map to TRBD2. V was pared by 5 bases and J by 5 bases, with 9 bases of the junction left unmatched. CDR1 MNHEY and CDR2 SMNVEV come from the germline V gene (reference sequence). This CDR3 region has 17 residues. CDR3 protein: CASSPGLAGGPRETQYF. Written as DNA, the CDR3 is TGTGCCAGCAGTCCCGGACTAGCGGGGGGGCCCCGGGAGACCCAGTACTTC.

The genes are TRBV6-4 and TRBJ2-3, with 7 positions matching TRBD2. Germline trimming cut 3 bases from V and 2 bases from J; bases unmatched to any gene: 5. The CDR3 loop spans 15 amino acids. From germline, CDR1 is MRHNA and CDR2 SNTAGT. In DNA, the CDR3 is TGTGCCAGCAGTGAGGAGCGGGGTTCCACAGATACGCAGTATTTT. Residues: CASSEERGSTDTQYF.

In nucleotides, the CDR3 is TGTGCCAGCAGCTTAGACAGGGGACGGGAGACCCAGTACTTC. Translating gives CASSLDRGRETQYF. The chain links TRBV7-9 to TRBJ2-5; 7 bases fit TRBD1. V was clipped by 1 base and J by 5 bases; unmatched bases: 4. The CDR3 contains 14 residues. The germline gives CDR1 SEHNR, CDR2 FQNEAQ (reference sequence).

This chain connects TRBV21-1 to TRBJ2-7; no check of the table's D call, TRBD2, against the DNA was made. TRBV21-1 is classified as a pseudogene. This CDR3 spans 15 amino acids. The CDR3 loop is CASSSGTPRSYEQYF. The CDR3 DNA reads TGTGCCAGCAGCAGCGGTACACCTCGGTCGTACGAGCAGTACTTC.